The sample holds many counts of the clone carrying this T cell receptor (beta chain). Its target is not known. Preparation of naive CD8 libraries involved about 19,000 to 1,100,000 sorted cells and 10%, 30% or 50% RNA. Naive CD8 T cells underwent sorting with the CD8+CD4-CCR7+CD45RA+ definition. The data originate from a study of molecular identifiers for immune sequencing clone quantification. This CDR3 is built from 15 residues. The V segment lost 5 bases and the J segment 2 bases; nucleotides outside the gene matches: 3. CDR1 and CDR2 (germline): SGHAT, FQNNGV. TCRdb processed the PCR reads anew with MiXCR; each CDR3 protein has one entry. The table records 300,000 to 350,000 distinct CDR3 sequences, about a fifth of them present only once. General study points: For effector cells, clones above 20 RNA copies held over 99% of molecules; for naive cells, under 1%.

This clonotype was obtained from a human donor in good health. Some libraries in this study had Jurkat cell RNA spiked in. The sequenced sample was naive CD8+ T cells from blood, with Jurkat cell RNA spiked in. Subset meaning: FACS-sorted CD8+CD4-CCR7+CD45RA+ naive T cells. The chain employs TRBV11-2 and TRBJ2-5; 12 nucleotides line up with TRBD2. The CDR3 loop reads CASSRLAGVQETQYF. The DNA of the CDR3 is TGTGCCAGCAGCCGACTAGCGGGGGTTCAAGAGACCCAGTACTTC.